These 24 T cell receptor beta chains came from one sample sequenced in a study of PD-L1 blockade in urothelial cancer. Profiled with immunoSEQ multiplex PCR; TCRdb holds only in-frame clones, not every one. The sample carries 55,000 to 85,000 clones, roughly 91% recorded once. The sample in question was PBMCs, obtained around atezolizumab (anti-PD-L1) treatment. Receptors originate from a man aged 55 to 70 with urothelial cancer.

There are a few counts of this clone. CDR3 nucleotides: TGCGCCAGCAGCCAGGGCGAAACGGAAGCTTTCTTT. This sequence encodes CASSQGETEAFF. The V call is TRBV5-1, the J call TRBJ1-1; D is possibly TRBD1 (5 bases). V was clipped by 4 bases and J by 8 bases, with 12 bases between them. Germline values: CDR1 SGHRS, CDR2 YFSETQ. There are 12 residues in the CDR3.

This clone has only a few counts. The chain links TRBV7-9 to TRBJ1-5, with 7 bases aligning to TRBD1. This CDR3 spans 16 amino acids. V gave up 0 bases and J gave up 1 base; unmatched junction bases: 3. The germline V gene encodes CDR1 SEHNR and CDR2 FQNEAQ (reference sequence). The DNA for the CDR3 is TGTGCCAGCAGCTTAGCGACAGGGATGAGCAATCAGCCCCAGCATTTT. It codes for CASSLATGMSNQPQHF.

CDR3 DNA sequence: TGTGCCAGCACTATTCTCCCGGGACAGGTATCAGCGGACTATGGCTACACCTTC. As protein: CASTILPGQVSADYGYTF. The rearrangement links TRBV28 to TRBJ1-2; 8 positions agree with TRBD1. Germline lookup yields CDR1 MDHEN and CDR2 SYDVKM. V dropped 7 bases and J dropped 3; count of bases not matched to a gene: 19. The CDR3 is made up of 18 amino acids.

The genes are TRBV6-1 and TRBJ1-2; D gene uncertain. The V end lost 5 bases, the J end lost 6 bases, and 7 bases lay between the germline ends. CDR1 MNHNS and CDR2 SASEGT come from the germline V gene. This CDR3 region has 11 residues. This CDR3 is CASSQVNGYTF. The CDR3 coding sequence is TGTGCCAGCAGTCAGGTTAATGGCTACACCTTC.

CDR3 nucleotides: TGTGCCAGCAGCCTAAAGACAGGGGCAGGAAGCTACGAGCAGTACTTC. This encodes CASSLKTGAGSYEQYF. The chain couples TRBV5-4 to TRBJ2-7; 8 nucleotides agree with TRBD1. Germline CDR1 is SGHNT and CDR2 is YYREEE (reference sequence). V dropped 4 bases and J dropped 3; count of bases not matched to a gene: 12. CDR3 length equals 16 residues. Full variable domain (outside the CDR3, taken from reference TRBV5-4 and TRBJ2-7): ETGVTQSPTHLIKTRGQQVTLRCSSQSGHNTVSWYQQALGQGPQFIFQYYREEENGRGNFPPRFSGLQFPNYSSELNVNALELDDSALYLCASSLKTGAGSYEQYFGPGTRLTVT.

The rearrangement uses TRBV7-2 and TRBJ1-1; possibly TRBD1 for D (5 bases). The CDR3 totals 14 residues. V dropped 2 bases and J dropped 3 bases, with 10 bases sitting between them. Germline V gene data show CDR1 as SGHTA and CDR2 as FQGNSA. In DNA, the CDR3 is TGTGCCAGCAGCTTAATGGGGGAGGACACTGAAGCTTTCTTT. As protein: CASSLMGEDTEAFF.

The V and J genes are TRBV7-9 and TRBJ1-6, with a weak D call TRBD1 (6 bases). This CDR3 is built from 13 residues. The V gene's germline CDR1 is SEHNR and CDR2 FQNEAQ (reference sequence). Trimming removed 2 bases at V and 11 bases at J, with 10 bases between. The CDR3 coding sequence is TGTGCCAGCAGCTTAACGGACAGTACACCCCTCCACTTT. Protein sequence: CASSLTDSTPLHF.

V is TRBV6-1 and J is TRBJ2-1, with D perhaps matching TRBD1 (5 bases). Deletions cut 7 bases from V and 4 bases from J, with 14 bases between. Germline lookup yields CDR1 MNHNS and CDR2 SASEGT. The CDR3 is 14 residues long. CDR3 sequence: CASTGTTGYNEQFF. CDR3 nucleotide sequence: TGTGCCAGCACCGGAACTACAGGTTACAATGAGCAGTTCTTC.

The chain joins TRBV9 to TRBJ2-3; tentative D call: TRBD2 (6 bases). Per germline, CDR1 SGDLS and CDR2 YYNGEE. There are 16 residues in the CDR3. V lost 0 bases and J lost 2, with 13 bases in between. The CDR3 bases are TGTGCCAGCAGCGTAGGACTAGTTTCTGTCACAGATACGCAGTATTTT. Translated: CASSVGLVSVTDTQYF.

The chain is built from TRBV5-4 and TRBJ1-2; possibly TRBD1 for D (6 bases). CDR1 is SGHNT and CDR2 is YYREEE in the germline V gene (reference sequence). This CDR3 has 15 amino acids. The germline V and J ends were trimmed by 4 bases and 2 bases, with 15 bases remaining between them. As DNA, the CDR3 is TGTGCCAGCAGCCCCGAACAGGGATCGAACTATGGCTACACCTTC. Amino acid sequence: CASSPEQGSNYGYTF.

This clone was seen just once. This chain joins TRBV5-6 and TRBJ2-7; 11 nucleotides line up with TRBD1. Germline trimming cut 2 bases from V and 6 bases from J; bases unmatched to any gene: 4. The CDR3 covers 14 residues. Germline-derived CDR1 and CDR2 are SGHDT and YYEEEE. DNA of the CDR3: TGTGCCAGCAGCTTCGGGACAGGGGGACGCGAGCAGTACTTC. This codes for CASSFGTGGREQYF.

V gene TRBV9 combines with J gene TRBJ2-3; 12 bases agree with TRBD2. The CDR3 is 17 residues long. The ends lost 0 bases at V and 2 bases at J; junction bases unmatched: 4. CDR1 and CDR2 from the germline V gene are SGDLS and YYNGEE. The CDR3 loop is CASSVESSGGVTDTQYF. CDR3 DNA: TGTGCCAGCAGCGTAGAGTCTAGCGGGGGGGTCACAGATACGCAGTATTTT.

This clone was seen only once. The chain is built from TRBV5-4 and TRBJ2-7; 9 bases agree with TRBD1. V lost 4 bases and J lost 5; bases outside the gene matches: 10. The germline CDR1 and CDR2 sequences are SGHNT and YYREEE (reference sequence). The CDR3 runs to 15 residues. DNA of the CDR3: TGTGCCAGCAGCCCGGGGACAGGGTCGAGGAACGAGCAGTACTTC. This translates into CASSPGTGSRNEQYF.

The V and J genes are TRBV9 and TRBJ2-3, with D possibly TRBD1 on 6 matching bases. The CDR3 consists of 15 residues. Germline CDR1 is SGDLS and CDR2 is YYNGEE. Trimming left V 4 bases short and J 2 bases short, with 14 bases between. The CDR3 bases are TGTGCCAGCAGCCGCCTGGCAGGGGCCACAGATACGCAGTATTTT. Translation: CASSRLAGATDTQYF.

V is TRBV19 and J is TRBJ1-5; D possibly corresponds to TRBD1 (6 bases). The CDR3 spans 13 residues. Germline-derived CDR1 and CDR2 are LNHDA and SQIVND (reference sequence). The V gene lost 5 bases and the J gene lost 6 bases, with 11 bases spanning the gap. CDR3 nucleotides: TGTGCCAGTAGTTGGAAACAGGGTCAGCCCCAGCATTTT. Translation gives CASSWKQGQPQHF.

The chain combines TRBV4-1 with TRBJ2-7, with 12 bases that match TRBD2. The CDR3 has 16 residues. Germline trimming cut 1 base from V and 0 bases from J; bases unmatched to any gene: 1. In germline, CDR1 is MGHRA, CDR2 YSYEKL. For the CDR3, the DNA is TGCGCCAGCAGCCAAGTACTAGCGGGGGGCTCCTACGAGCAGTACTTC. Residues: CASSQVLAGGSYEQYF.

This sequence joins TRBV4-2 and TRBJ1-1; D is undetermined. Germline assignment: CDR1 LGHNA and CDR2 YNFKEQ. This CDR3 is 12 amino acids long. V was pared by 0 bases and J by 6 bases, with 5 bases between. The CDR3 coding sequence is TGTGCCAGCAGCCAAGACCTACCTGAAGCTTTCTTT. Translating it yields CASSQDLPEAFF.

This clone was found once. This chain uses TRBV7-9 with TRBJ1-1; D uncertain. V dropped 2 bases and J dropped 8 bases, with 12 bases sitting between them. This CDR3 contains 13 residues. The germline V gene encodes CDR1 SEHNR and CDR2 FQNEAQ (reference sequence). The CDR3 region is CASSLIEGLEAFF. CDR3 sequence (DNA): TGTGCCAGCAGCTTAATCGAGGGCTTGGAAGCTTTCTTT.

The J gene is TRBJ2-6, the V gene TRBV27; 10 nucleotides match TRBD1. The germline V gene has CDR1 MNHEY and CDR2 SMNVEV (reference sequence). The CDR3 totals 17 residues. With 3 bases clipped from V and 1 base from J, the junction kept 3 bases outside the gene matches. CDR3 protein: CASSFRDRGSGANVLTF. CDR3 DNA sequence: TGTGCCAGCAGTTTCCGGGACAGGGGATCTGGGGCCAACGTCCTGACTTTC.

CDR3 in DNA: TGTGCCAGCAGTGAAGGATTCCGGGGTGAAGCTTTCTTT. It translates to CASSEGFRGEAFF. The chain recombines TRBV6-1 with TRBJ1-1, with D unresolved. The V and J ends lost 1 base and 7 bases respectively, with 10 bases between them. Germline CDR1 is MNHNS and CDR2 is SASEGT. This CDR3 contains 13 residues.

This chain connects TRBV5-1 to TRBJ2-7; possibly TRBD2 for D (6 bases). The ends were cut back, 2 bases at V and 3 bases at J, with 12 bases in the middle. The CDR3 loop spans 14 amino acids. Germline loops: CDR1 SGHRS, CDR2 YFSETQ. CDR3 sequence: CASSFSDGGYEQYF. In nucleotides, the CDR3 is TGCGCCAGCAGCTTTTCGGACGGGGGCTACGAGCAGTACTTC.

This chain uses TRBV19 with TRBJ1-2; D not resolved. Trimming left V 5 bases short and J 5 bases short, with 12 bases between. Germline CDR1 reads LNHDA; CDR2 reads SQIVND (reference sequence). CDR3 size: 13 residues. The CDR3 region has the DNA TGTGCCAGTAGTCCCCCGGAACAGTATGGCTACACCTTC. Translating it yields CASSPPEQYGYTF.

The V and J genes are TRBV7-9 and TRBJ2-2; 8 nucleotides agree with TRBD2. J gave up 5 bases and V 3 bases, and 11 bases lay outside the gene matches. This CDR3 has 17 residues. CDR1 and CDR2 (germline): SEHNR, FQNEAQ (reference sequence). In DNA, the CDR3 is TGTGCCAGCAGCTTTACCGGGGGGGGTCGTTATACCGGGGAGCTGTTTTTT. It encodes CASSFTGGGRYTGELFF. The entire variable domain, with the rest obtained from reference TRBV7-9 and TRBJ2-2, is as follows: DTGVSQNPRHKITKRGQNVTFRCDPISEHNRLYWYRQTLGQGPEFLTYFQNEAQLEKSRLLSDRFSAERPKGSFSTLEIQRTEQGDSAMYLCASSFTGGGRYTGELFFGEGSRLTVL.

The J gene is TRBJ2-7, the V gene TRBV28; TRBD2 agrees at 12 bases. V dropped 5 bases and J dropped 0; count of bases not matched to a gene: 5. Per the germline V gene, CDR1 is MDHEN and CDR2 is SYDVKM. The CDR3 sequence is 16 residues long. The DNA of the CDR3 is TGTGCCAGCAGTCCCCCGGGACTAGCGGGCTCCTACGAGCAGTACTTC. Amino acids: CASSPPGLAGSYEQYF.